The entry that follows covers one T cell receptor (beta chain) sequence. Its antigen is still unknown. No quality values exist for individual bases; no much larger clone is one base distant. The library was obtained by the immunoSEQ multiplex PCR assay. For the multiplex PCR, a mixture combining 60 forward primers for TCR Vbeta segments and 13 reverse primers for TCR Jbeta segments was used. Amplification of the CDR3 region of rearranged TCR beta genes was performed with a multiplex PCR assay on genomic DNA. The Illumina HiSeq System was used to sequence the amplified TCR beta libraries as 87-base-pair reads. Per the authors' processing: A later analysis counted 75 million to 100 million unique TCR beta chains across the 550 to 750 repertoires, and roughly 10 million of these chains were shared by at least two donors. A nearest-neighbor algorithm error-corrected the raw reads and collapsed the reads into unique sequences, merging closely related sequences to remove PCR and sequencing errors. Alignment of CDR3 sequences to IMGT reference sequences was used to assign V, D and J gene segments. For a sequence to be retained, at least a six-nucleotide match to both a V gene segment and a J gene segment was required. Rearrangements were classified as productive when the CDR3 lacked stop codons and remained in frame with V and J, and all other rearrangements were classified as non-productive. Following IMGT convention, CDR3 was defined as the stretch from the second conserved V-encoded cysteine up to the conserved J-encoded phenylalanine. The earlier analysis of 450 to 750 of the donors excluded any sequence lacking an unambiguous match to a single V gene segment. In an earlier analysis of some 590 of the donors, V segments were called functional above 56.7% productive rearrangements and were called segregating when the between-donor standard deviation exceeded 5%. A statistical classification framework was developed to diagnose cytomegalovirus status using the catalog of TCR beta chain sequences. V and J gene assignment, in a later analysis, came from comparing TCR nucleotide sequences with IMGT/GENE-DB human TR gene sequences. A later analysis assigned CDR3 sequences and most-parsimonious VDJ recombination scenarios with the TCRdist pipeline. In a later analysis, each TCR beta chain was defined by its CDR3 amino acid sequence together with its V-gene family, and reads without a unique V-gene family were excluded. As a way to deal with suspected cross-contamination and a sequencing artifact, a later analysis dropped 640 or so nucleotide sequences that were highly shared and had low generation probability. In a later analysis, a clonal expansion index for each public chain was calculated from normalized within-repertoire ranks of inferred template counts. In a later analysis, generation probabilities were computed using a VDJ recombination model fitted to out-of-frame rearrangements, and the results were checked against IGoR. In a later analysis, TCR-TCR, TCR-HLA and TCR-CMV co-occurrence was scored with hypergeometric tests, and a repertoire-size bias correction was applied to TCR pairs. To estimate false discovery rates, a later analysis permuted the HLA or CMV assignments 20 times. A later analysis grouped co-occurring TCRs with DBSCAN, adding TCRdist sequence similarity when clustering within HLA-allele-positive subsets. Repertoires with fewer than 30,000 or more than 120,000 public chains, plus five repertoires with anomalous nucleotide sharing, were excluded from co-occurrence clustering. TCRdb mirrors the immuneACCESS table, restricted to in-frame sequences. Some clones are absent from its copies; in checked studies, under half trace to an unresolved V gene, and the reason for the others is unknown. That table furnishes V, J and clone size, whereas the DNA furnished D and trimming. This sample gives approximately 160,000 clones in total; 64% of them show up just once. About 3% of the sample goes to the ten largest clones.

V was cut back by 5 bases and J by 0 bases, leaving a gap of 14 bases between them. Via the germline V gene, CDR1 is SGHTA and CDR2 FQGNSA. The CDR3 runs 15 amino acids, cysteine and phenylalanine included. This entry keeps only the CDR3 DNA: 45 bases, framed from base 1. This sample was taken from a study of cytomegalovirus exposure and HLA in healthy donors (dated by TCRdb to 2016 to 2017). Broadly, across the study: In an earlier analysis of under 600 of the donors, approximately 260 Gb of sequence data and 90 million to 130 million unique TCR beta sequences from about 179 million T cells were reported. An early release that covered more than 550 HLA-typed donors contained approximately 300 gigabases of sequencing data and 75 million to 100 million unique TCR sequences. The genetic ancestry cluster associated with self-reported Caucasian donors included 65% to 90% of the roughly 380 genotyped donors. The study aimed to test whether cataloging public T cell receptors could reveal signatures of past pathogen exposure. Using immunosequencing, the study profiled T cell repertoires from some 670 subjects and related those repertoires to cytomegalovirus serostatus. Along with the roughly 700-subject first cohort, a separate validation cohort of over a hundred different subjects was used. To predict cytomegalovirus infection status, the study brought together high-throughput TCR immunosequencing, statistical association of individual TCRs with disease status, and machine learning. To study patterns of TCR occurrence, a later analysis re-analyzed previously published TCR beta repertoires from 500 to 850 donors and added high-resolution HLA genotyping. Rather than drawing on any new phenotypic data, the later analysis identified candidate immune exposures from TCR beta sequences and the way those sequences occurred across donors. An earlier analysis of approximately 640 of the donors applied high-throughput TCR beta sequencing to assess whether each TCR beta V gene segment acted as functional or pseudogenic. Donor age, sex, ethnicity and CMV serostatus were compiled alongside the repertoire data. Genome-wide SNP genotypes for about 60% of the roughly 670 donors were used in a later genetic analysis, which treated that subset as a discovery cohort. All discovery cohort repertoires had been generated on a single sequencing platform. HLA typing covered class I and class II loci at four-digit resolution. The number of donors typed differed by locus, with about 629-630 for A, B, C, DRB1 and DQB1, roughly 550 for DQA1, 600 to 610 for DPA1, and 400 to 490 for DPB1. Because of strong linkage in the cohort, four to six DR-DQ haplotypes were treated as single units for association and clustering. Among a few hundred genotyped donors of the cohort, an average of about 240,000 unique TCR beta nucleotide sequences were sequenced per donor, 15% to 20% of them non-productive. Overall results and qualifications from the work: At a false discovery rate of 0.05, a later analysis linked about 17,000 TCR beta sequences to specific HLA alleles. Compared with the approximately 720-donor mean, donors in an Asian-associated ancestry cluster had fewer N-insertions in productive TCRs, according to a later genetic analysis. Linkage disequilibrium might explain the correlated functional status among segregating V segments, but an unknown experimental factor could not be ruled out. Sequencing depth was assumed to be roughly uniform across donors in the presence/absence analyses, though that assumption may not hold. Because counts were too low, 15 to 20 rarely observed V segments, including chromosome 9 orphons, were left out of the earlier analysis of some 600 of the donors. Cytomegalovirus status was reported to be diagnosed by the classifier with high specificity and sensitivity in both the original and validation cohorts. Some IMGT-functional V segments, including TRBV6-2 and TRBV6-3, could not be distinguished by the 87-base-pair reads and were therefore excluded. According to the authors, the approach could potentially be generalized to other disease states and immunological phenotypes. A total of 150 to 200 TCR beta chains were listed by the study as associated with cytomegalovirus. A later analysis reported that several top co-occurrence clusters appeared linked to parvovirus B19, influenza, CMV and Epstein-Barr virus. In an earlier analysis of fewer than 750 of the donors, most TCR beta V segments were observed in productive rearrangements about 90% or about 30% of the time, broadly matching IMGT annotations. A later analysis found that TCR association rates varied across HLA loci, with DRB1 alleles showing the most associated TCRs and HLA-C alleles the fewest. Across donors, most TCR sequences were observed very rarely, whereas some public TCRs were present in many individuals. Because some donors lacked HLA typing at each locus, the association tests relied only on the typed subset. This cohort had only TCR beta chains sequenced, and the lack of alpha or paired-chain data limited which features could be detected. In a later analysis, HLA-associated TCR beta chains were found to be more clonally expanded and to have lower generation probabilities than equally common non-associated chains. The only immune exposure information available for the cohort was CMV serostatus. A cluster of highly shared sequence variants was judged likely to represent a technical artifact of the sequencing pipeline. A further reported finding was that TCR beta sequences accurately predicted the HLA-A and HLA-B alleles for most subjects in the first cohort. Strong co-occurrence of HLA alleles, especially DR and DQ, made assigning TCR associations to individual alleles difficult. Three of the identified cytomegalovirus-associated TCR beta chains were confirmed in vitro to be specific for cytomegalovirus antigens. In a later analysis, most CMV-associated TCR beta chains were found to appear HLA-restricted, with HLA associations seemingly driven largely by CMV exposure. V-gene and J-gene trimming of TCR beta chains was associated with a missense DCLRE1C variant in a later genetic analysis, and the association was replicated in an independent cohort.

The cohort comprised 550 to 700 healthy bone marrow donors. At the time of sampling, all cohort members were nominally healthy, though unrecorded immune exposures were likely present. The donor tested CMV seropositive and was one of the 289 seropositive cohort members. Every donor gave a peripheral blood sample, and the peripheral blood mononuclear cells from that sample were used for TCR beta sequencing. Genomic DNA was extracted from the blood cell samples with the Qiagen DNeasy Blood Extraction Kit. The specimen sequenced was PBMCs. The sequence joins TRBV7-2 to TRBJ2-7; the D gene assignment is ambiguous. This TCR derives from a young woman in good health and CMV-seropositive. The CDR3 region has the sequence CASSRSHYYSYEQYF. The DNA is TGTGCCAGCAGCAGATCGCACTACTACTCCTACGAGCAGTACTTC.